A selection of T cell receptor beta chains follows, all from one sample in a study of blood T cell repertoires in COVID-19. Here immunoSEQ multiplex PCR was the method, and the copy in TCRdb shows in-frame clones only, minus some. The sample records about 140,000 clones, approximately 90% being singletons. The material sequenced was peripheral blood. The receptors shown here come from a human donor in a cohort sampled during active COVID-19. The conserved cysteine and the conserved F or W are not part of the CDR3 here. Each record gives: V gene, J gene, CDR3 protein.

v_call: TRBV13
j_call: TRBJ2-7
cdr3_aa: ASSLGTSGGVSSYEQY

v_call: TRBV6-2/TRBV6-3
j_call: TRBJ2-6
cdr3_aa: ASSYSGRAGANVLT

v_call: TRBV7-9
j_call: TRBJ1-2
cdr3_aa: ASSRAGGLNYGYT

v_call: TRBV2
j_call: TRBJ1-6
cdr3_aa: ASSEQGRSPLH

v_call: TRBV4-1
j_call: TRBJ2-6
cdr3_aa: ASSQVFSGANVLT

v_call: TRBV6-6
j_call: TRBJ2-1
cdr3_aa: ASILRGSSSYNEQF

v_call: TRBV28
j_call: TRBJ2-3
cdr3_aa: AGRTGDGSDTQY

v_call: TRBV7-9
j_call: TRBJ1-4
cdr3_aa: ASSLDFSATNEKLF

v_call: TRBV13
j_call: TRBJ2-3
cdr3_aa: ASSQRLAGGPWDTQY

v_call: TRBV12-3/TRBV12-4
j_call: TRBJ1-1
cdr3_aa: ASSILTATEAF

v_call: TRBV6-1
j_call: TRBJ2-1
cdr3_aa: ASSEPPRLAGVSNEQF

v_call: TRBV19
j_call: TRBJ1-2
cdr3_aa: ASSIQGSGYGYT

v_call: TRBV15
j_call: TRBJ1-5
cdr3_aa: ATSRVSGDLSQPQH

v_call: TRBV9
j_call: TRBJ1-1
cdr3_aa: ASSVGRGWTEAF

v_call: TRBV15
j_call: TRBJ2-5
cdr3_aa: ATSRAAGRRETQY

v_call: TRBV19
j_call: TRBJ1-2
cdr3_aa: ASSIGAGGGYT

v_call: TRBV9
j_call: TRBJ1-4
cdr3_aa: ASSAGSGFREKLF

v_call: TRBV12-5
j_call: TRBJ2-3
cdr3_aa: ASGPGGGTQY

v_call: TRBV19
j_call: TRBJ2-7
cdr3_aa: ASSITGINEQY

v_call: TRBV6-5
j_call: TRBJ2-1
cdr3_aa: ASQKRGNSYNEQF

v_call: TRBV7-9
j_call: TRBJ2-6
cdr3_aa: ASSRLAGGVSGANVLT

v_call: TRBV6-5
j_call: TRBJ1-5
cdr3_aa: ASSYSVSGIQPQH

v_call: TRBV30
j_call: TRBJ2-7
cdr3_aa: AWSAGTGIHEQY

v_call: TRBV27
j_call: TRBJ2-1
cdr3_aa: ASSSIGLAVYNEQF

v_call: TRBV7-9
j_call: TRBJ2-7
cdr3_aa: ASSSTYDGTGTYEQY

v_call: TRBV9
j_call: TRBJ2-2
cdr3_aa: ASSNGGATTGELF

v_call: TRBV5-1
j_call: TRBJ1-1
cdr3_aa: ASSWDRGNTEAF

v_call: TRBV25-1
j_call: TRBJ2-5
cdr3_aa: ASSESRLIGVSQY

v_call: TRBV7-8
j_call: TRBJ1-1
cdr3_aa: ASSWSAGTVMNTEAF

v_call: TRBV12-3/TRBV12-4
j_call: TRBJ2-7
cdr3_aa: ASSSRQLNEQY

v_call: TRBV6-4
j_call: TRBJ2-3
cdr3_aa: ASRGQGRDTQY

v_call: TRBV30
j_call: TRBJ1-2
cdr3_aa: AWSPGHITSNYGYT

v_call: TRBV4-2
j_call: TRBJ1-5
cdr3_aa: ASSQQWTGNQPQH

v_call: TRBV11-2
j_call: TRBJ2-1
cdr3_aa: ASSLKAGPGNEQF

v_call: TRBV10-3
j_call: TRBJ1-4
cdr3_aa: AISGQSNEKLF

v_call: TRBV21-1
j_call: TRBJ2-3
cdr3_aa: ASSQAGTGRADTQY

v_call: TRBV10-3
j_call: TRBJ1-2
cdr3_aa: AISSTGDDYGYT

v_call: TRBV5-1
j_call: TRBJ2-7
cdr3_aa: ASSSSPGLAGMQY

v_call: TRBV6-6
j_call: TRBJ2-2
cdr3_aa: ASSYLQTTGELF

v_call: TRBV6-5
j_call: TRBJ1-2
cdr3_aa: ASSYEGGPYYGYT

v_call: TRBV5-1
j_call: TRBJ2-5
cdr3_aa: ASSWRWRGRAETQY

v_call: TRBV4-1
j_call: TRBJ2-7
cdr3_aa: ASSQADRVSYEQY

v_call: TRBV6-2/TRBV6-3
j_call: TRBJ1-5
cdr3_aa: ASSLSQENQPQH

v_call: TRBV4-1
j_call: TRBJ2-7
cdr3_aa: ASSPDSSLGEQY

v_call: TRBV7-7
j_call: TRBJ2-6
cdr3_aa: ASSLLWRVNSGANVLT

v_call: TRBV14
j_call: TRBJ1-1
cdr3_aa: ASSDSMNTEAF

v_call: TRBV11-2
j_call: TRBJ2-7
cdr3_aa: ASSFRDRVRSYEQY

v_call: TRBV5-6
j_call: TRBJ1-5
cdr3_aa: ASSTRGLSNQPQH

v_call: TRBV25-1
j_call: TRBJ2-1
cdr3_aa: ASKGTVDNEQF

v_call: TRBV29-1
j_call: TRBJ2-1
cdr3_aa: SVEEGLAGGGEQF

v_call: TRBV7-2
j_call: TRBJ1-6
cdr3_aa: ASSLNTNNSPLH

v_call: TRBV14
j_call: TRBJ2-3
cdr3_aa: ASSKSLPDTQY

v_call: TRBV28
j_call: TRBJ2-1
cdr3_aa: ASSFPLAGEYRGNEQF

v_call: TRBV7-8
j_call: TRBJ1-2
cdr3_aa: ASSLERQSLTYGYT